Shown below are 13 T cell receptor beta chains from a single sample sequenced in a study of beta chain features in type 1 diabetes. Study results and limitations: All four CD4+ subsets of Type 1 diabetes patients contained TCRB CDR3s that were moderately but significantly shorter.

Their target antigens are unknown. Expressed TCRB transcripts were sequenced because the isolated RNA had all been reverse transcribed beforehand. The assay was immunoSEQ multiplex PCR, and TCRdb's table has in-frame clones only and misses some. The sample comprises 680,000 or so clones, around 15% of which are singletons, and approximately 0.022% rests with the top ten. The specimen sequenced was naive CD4+ T cells from blood. These receptors were obtained from a young man with type 1 diabetes.

This clone was picked up a small number of times. The chain is built from TRBV6-6 and TRBJ2-1; no firm D call. Germline V CDR1 and CDR2: MNHNY, SVGAGI (reference sequence). CDR3 length: 15 amino acids. V was clipped by 4 bases and J by 2 bases, with 12 bases between them. The CDR3 protein is CASSSDTTTYNEQFF. The DNA for the CDR3 is TGTGCCAGCAGTTCAGACACAACCACCTACAATGAGCAGTTCTTC.

This clone was counted between two and nine times. The chain recombines TRBV7-8 with TRBJ2-3, with unresolved D. The germline V gene encodes CDR1 SGHVS and CDR2 FQNEAQ. The length of the CDR3 is 14 residues. The ends were cut back, 8 bases at V and 2 bases at J, with 14 bases in the middle. The CDR3 DNA reads TGTGCCAGCCGCCCGTTGTTGAACACAGATACGCAGTATTTT. Amino acid sequence: CASRPLLNTDTQYF.

This chain uses TRBV7-2 with TRBJ2-2, with D possibly being TRBD2 (6 bases). V lost 8 bases and J 7 bases, leaving 14 bases between the germline ends. CDR1 and CDR2 from the germline V gene are SGHTA and FQGNSA. The CDR3 has 13 residues. The CDR3 spells CASLFREHGELFF. Written as DNA, the CDR3 is TGTGCCAGCCTTTTCCGGGAGCACGGGGAGCTGTTTTTT.

The rearrangement uses TRBV27 and TRBJ2-7; D not certain. The CDR3 is 14 amino acids. In germline, CDR1 is MNHEY, CDR2 SMNVEV (reference sequence). The V end lost 1 base, the J end lost 3 bases, and 10 bases lay between the germline ends. CDR3 DNA: TGTGCCAGCAGTTTATTCCCCGCAATCTACGAGCAGTACTTC. This translates into CASSLFPAIYEQYF.

J is TRBJ1-5 and V is TRBV28; the D gene is possibly TRBD1 (5 bases). V shed 5 bases and J shed 2 bases, with 16 bases lying between them. CDR1 MDHEN and CDR2 SYDVKM come from the germline V gene. This CDR3 is built from 16 residues. The CDR3 region has the DNA TGTGCCAGCAGTCCGGGGACTACTGGAGGCAATCAGCCCCAGCATTTT. Translating gives CASSPGTTGGNQPQHF.

The chain has TRBV6-6 and TRBJ2-3, with D perhaps being TRBD1 or TRBD2 (6 bases each). V gave up 8 bases and J gave up 6 bases, with 18 bases separating them. The CDR3 length is 14 residues. Germline lookup yields CDR1 MNHNY and CDR2 SVGAGI (reference sequence). The CDR3 loop reads CASGTGGQVDTQYF. The CDR3 region has the DNA TGTGCCAGCGGAACCGGGGGCCAGGTGGATACGCAGTATTTT.

A few counts support this clone. This sequence joins TRBV29-1 and TRBJ2-1, with D possibly TRBD1 on 6 matching bases. Germline-derived CDR1 and CDR2 are SQVTM and ANQGSEA. V lost 8 bases and J lost 7, with 21 bases in between. The CDR3 covers 14 residues. CDR3 in DNA: TGCAGCCCATACCAGGGGCAGGGTAGAAATGAGCAGTTCTTC. Translated: CSPYQGQGRNEQFF.

This rearrangement joins TRBV6-1 to TRBJ1-1; D gene unclear. CDR3 length: 14 amino acids. CDR1 is MNHNS and CDR2 is SASEGT in the germline V gene. V was shortened by 2 bases and J by 0 bases, with 7 bases between the two germline ends. CDR3 residues: CASSESNLNTEAFF. The CDR3 nucleotides read TGTGCCAGCAGTGAATCCAATTTGAACACTGAAGCTTTCTTT.

This clone was seen a few times. The chain joins TRBV7-9 to TRBJ1-2, with unresolved D. This CDR3 comprises 15 residues. Germline CDR1 is SEHNR and CDR2 is FQNEAQ (reference sequence). Deletions cut 5 bases from V and 6 bases from J, with 19 bases between. In nucleotides, the CDR3 is TGTGCCAGCAGCCGGGGTATCCCCATGGGCAATGGCTACACCTTC. Protein sequence: CASSRGIPMGNGYTF. The variable domain in full, with the rest retrieved from reference TRBV7-9 and TRBJ1-2, is DTGVSQNPRHKITKRGQNVTFRCDPISEHNRLYWYRQTLGQGPEFLTYFQNEAQLEKSRLLSDRFSAERPKGSFSTLEIQRTEQGDSAMYLCASSRGIPMGNGYTFGSGTRLTVV.

In its sample, this clone was seen a few times. At one end, the junction sequence differs from germline, possibly due to a read error. The chain combines TRBV9 with TRBJ1-2; D gene unclear. Germline CDR1 and CDR2: SGDLS and YYNGEE. The CDR3 length is 10 residues. In DNA form, the CDR3 reads TGTGCCAGCAGCGTAGGAAGGGCAGCCTTC. Its protein is CASSVGRAAF. Together with reference TRBV9 and TRBJ1-2, the CDR3 gives the full variable domain: DSGVTQTPKHLITATGQRVTLRCSPRSGDLSVYWYQQSLDQGLQFLIQYYNGEERAKGNILERFSAQQFPDLHSELNLSSLELGDSALYFCASSVGRAAFGSGTRLTVV.

This chain links TRBV19 with TRBJ2-3, with D perhaps assigned TRBD1 or TRBD2 (5 bases each). V was pared by 5 bases and J by 6 bases, with 12 bases between. CDR1 is LNHDA and CDR2 is SQIVND in the germline V gene (reference sequence). The CDR3 sequence is 13 residues long. The CDR3 nucleotides read TGTGCCAGTAGTCAAACCGGGACGGATACGCAGTATTTT. Its translation is CASSQTGTDTQYF.

The table lists this clone with a few counts. The chain has TRBV10-3 and TRBJ1-1; TRBD1 is a possible D gene (5 bases). This CDR3 comprises 15 residues. V shed 7 bases and J shed 4 bases, with 19 bases lying between them. Germline V gives CDR1 ENHRY, CDR2 SYGVKD. The CDR3 nucleotides read TGTGCCATCACGGGGCCTGGGGGAAGAGGCACTGAAGCTTTCTTT. Translated: CAITGPGGRGTEAFF.

The V and J genes are TRBV13 and TRBJ1-1; the D gene is possibly TRBD1 (6 bases). This CDR3 has 12 amino acids. Trimming pared 5 bases from V and 10 bases from J, leaving 14 bases between. Germline lookup yields CDR1 PRHDT and CDR2 FYEKMQ (reference sequence). Here the CDR3 DNA reads TGTGCCAGCAGCCCAAACAGGGTGGGAGCTTTCTTT. Amino acid sequence: CASSPNRVGAFF.